The 17 T cell receptor beta chains reported below all come from one sample, sequenced in a study of siplizumab effects on memory and regulatory T cells. Data came from immunoSEQ multiplex PCR; TCRdb stores just in-frame clones and leaves some out. The data show around 82,000 clones, around 93% seen once. The sample was CD8+ T cells sorted from blood. The receptors derive from a human donor in good health.

This chain links TRBV5-1 with TRBJ2-5, with D perhaps being TRBD1 or TRBD2 (6 bases each). Germline lookup yields CDR1 SGHRS and CDR2 YFSETQ. V was clipped by 4 bases and J by 3 bases, with 19 bases between them. This CDR3 has 16 residues. The CDR3 bases are TGCGCCAGCAGCCCACCGGGGGCGGGACCAAAAGAGACCCAGTACTTC. As protein: CASSPPGAGPKETQYF.

The chain links TRBV29-1 to TRBJ2-7; D is possibly TRBD2 (5 bases). CDR1 is SQVTM, CDR2 ANQGSEA, per germline. The CDR3 runs to 14 residues. The V end was cut by 0 bases, the J end by 1 base, with 10 bases between. Here the CDR3 DNA reads TGCAGCGTTGAAGATGAGGGCACGTCCTACGAGCAGTACTTC. Translation: CSVEDEGTSYEQYF.

V and J are TRBV19 and TRBJ1-2, with 7 bases fitting TRBD1. CDR3 length: 14 residues. Germline V lookup: CDR1 LNHDA, CDR2 SQIVND (reference sequence). The V segment lost 6 bases and the J segment 1 base; nucleotides outside the gene matches: 5. The CDR3 loop reads CASRDGTDNYGYTF. The CDR3 nucleotides are TGTGCCAGTAGGGACGGGACAGATAACTATGGCTACACCTTC.

The chain is built from TRBV7-9 and TRBJ2-2; D is uncertain. This CDR3 has 14 amino acids. Germline CDR1 SEHNR, CDR2 FQNEAQ (reference sequence). Trimming shortened V by 4 bases and J by 8 bases, and 14 bases separated the two germline ends. The CDR3 bases are TGTGCCAGCAGCTCAGCTAAAAAGAGAGGGGAGCTGTTTTTT. Protein: CASSSAKKRGELFF.

The rearrangement links TRBV11-2 to TRBJ2-5; tentatively, D is TRBD2 (6 bases). Trimming took 4 bases from V and 2 from J, leaving 11 bases between them. CDR3 size: 14 residues. Looked up from germline, CDR1 is SGHAT and CDR2 is FQNNGV. CDR3 residues: CASSSEGGQETQYF. The CDR3 region has the DNA TGTGCCAGCAGCTCCGAAGGAGGGCAAGAGACCCAGTACTTC.

V is TRBV4-3 and J is TRBJ2-7; perhaps TRBD1 as D (6 bases). Germline lookup yields CDR1 LGHNA and CDR2 YSLEER. V was clipped by 0 bases and J by 3 bases, with 9 bases between them. The CDR3 is 14 residues long. The CDR3 sequence is CASSQDRGRYEQYF. CDR3 DNA: TGCGCCAGCAGCCAAGACAGGGGACGCTACGAGCAGTACTTC.

In this sample, this clone turned up once. This sequence joins TRBV6-6 and TRBJ2-2; TRBD1 aligns across 10 bases. Germline CDR1 MNHNY, CDR2 SVGAGI (reference sequence). J lost 7 bases, V lost 9 bases, and 11 bases had no gene match. This CDR3 contains 15 residues. The CDR3 sequence: CASRHGTGVDGELFF. The CDR3 DNA reads TGTGCCAGTAGACACGGGACAGGGGTGGACGGGGAGCTGTTTTTT.

V gene TRBV5-4 combines with J gene TRBJ1-1; 7 nucleotides line up with TRBD1. This CDR3 is 13 amino acids long. The ends lost 4 bases at V and 3 bases at J; junction bases unmatched: 3. Germline CDR1 is SGHNT and CDR2 is YYREEE (reference sequence). For the CDR3, the DNA is TGTGCCAGCAGCCGGGGACAGTACACTGAAGCTTTCTTT. The encoded protein is CASSRGQYTEAFF.

This clone has only one observation. CDR3 nucleotides: TGCGCCAGCAGTTTTACCGGGACGGGATCCTACGAGCAGTACTTC. Translated: CASSFTGTGSYEQYF. The V and J genes are TRBV5-1 and TRBJ2-7; D possibly uses TRBD1 or TRBD2 (5 bases each). This CDR3 is 15 amino acids long. The ends were cut back, 5 bases at V and 1 base at J, with 16 bases in the middle. Germline loops: CDR1 SGHRS, CDR2 YFSETQ.

The chain is built from TRBV9 and TRBJ2-7, with D perhaps matching TRBD1 (6 bases). Trimming cost V 3 bases and J 3 bases, with 13 bases left between them. Germline V lookup: CDR1 SGDLS, CDR2 YYNGEE. The CDR3 consists of 14 residues. The CDR3, as DNA: TGTGCCAGCAGCGAAAGGACAGATTACTACGAGCAGTACTTC. It codes for CASSERTDYYEQYF.

The chain combines TRBV19 with TRBJ1-2; 8 nucleotides agree with TRBD1. This CDR3 is built from 14 residues. CDR1 is LNHDA and CDR2 is SQIVND in the germline V gene (reference sequence). The junction had 4 bases not matched to a gene; V was cut back by 3 bases and J by 4 bases. CDR3 sequence (DNA): TGTGCCAGTAGTATCGTTCAGGGGGCCTATGGCTACACCTTC. Encoded protein: CASSIVQGAYGYTF.

The chain couples TRBV15 to TRBJ2-3, with a possible D match to TRBD1 (5 bases). V shed 7 bases and J shed 2 bases, with 16 bases lying between them. From germline, CDR1 is LNHNV and CDR2 YYDKDF (reference sequence). The CDR3 contains 15 residues. This CDR3 is CATTTDNLITDTQYF. CDR3 in DNA: TGTGCCACCACCACGGACAACTTAATCACAGATACGCAGTATTTT.

This sequence joins TRBV2 and TRBJ2-7, with 11 positions matching TRBD2. CDR1 is SNHLY, CDR2 FYNNEI, per germline. This CDR3 is built from 15 residues. With V trimmed by 5 bases and J by 0 bases, 3 bases remained unmatched. CDR3 DNA: TGTGCCAGCAGTCTCACTAGCGGGGGCTCCTACGAGCAGTACTTC. This encodes CASSLTSGGSYEQYF. The full variable domain, rest sourced from reference TRBV2 and TRBJ2-7, is EPEVTQTPSHQVTQMGQEVILRCVPISNHLYFYWYRQILGQKVEFLVSFYNNEISEKSEIFDDQFSVERPDGSNFTLKIRSTKLEDSAMYFCASSLTSGGSYEQYFGPGTRLTVT.

This clone was observed a handful of times. The V and J genes are TRBV7-9 and TRBJ1-1; no clear D gene. The ends were cut back, 3 bases at V and 3 bases at J, with 5 bases in the middle. The germline V gene has CDR1 SEHNR and CDR2 FQNEAQ (reference sequence). CDR3 size: 12 residues. The CDR3 DNA reads TGTGCCAGCAGCTTCATCTACACTGAAGCTTTCTTT. Translated: CASSFIYTEAFF.

The J gene is TRBJ2-7, the V gene TRBV7-9; 10 nucleotides line up with TRBD2. Germline assignment: CDR1 SEHNR and CDR2 FQNEAQ (reference sequence). Trimming cost V 4 bases and J 7 bases; bases outside gene matches: 7. The CDR3 runs 14 residues. The DNA for the CDR3 is TGTGCCAGCAGCTCTTTAGCGGGGGGTAGTGAGCAGTACTTC. Translated: CASSSLAGGSEQYF.

This chain uses TRBV4-1 with TRBJ1-2; D gene unclear. Trimming stripped 0 bases from V and 2 bases from J, with 7 bases between. The length of the CDR3 is 14 residues. Per germline, CDR1 MGHRA and CDR2 YSYEKL. CDR3 residues: CASSQDRANYGYTF. The CDR3 nucleotides read TGCGCCAGCAGCCAAGATCGCGCCAACTATGGCTACACCTTC.

This chain connects TRBV14 to TRBJ2-7, with a tentative D call TRBD1 (6 bases). The germline V gene encodes CDR1 SGHDN and CDR2 FVKESK. V was pared by 4 bases and J by 2 bases, with 9 bases between. There are 13 residues in the CDR3. CDR3 region: CASSLTGTYEQYF. As DNA, the CDR3 is TGTGCCAGCAGCCTAACAGGGACCTACGAGCAGTACTTC.